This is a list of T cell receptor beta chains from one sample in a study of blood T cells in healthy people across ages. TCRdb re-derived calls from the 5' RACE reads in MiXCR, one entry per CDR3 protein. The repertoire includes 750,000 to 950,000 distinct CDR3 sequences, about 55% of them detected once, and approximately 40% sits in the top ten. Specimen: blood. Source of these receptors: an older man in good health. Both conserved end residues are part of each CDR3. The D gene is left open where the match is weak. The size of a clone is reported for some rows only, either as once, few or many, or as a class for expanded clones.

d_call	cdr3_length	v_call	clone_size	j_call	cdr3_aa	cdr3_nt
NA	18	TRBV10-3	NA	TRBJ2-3	CAIGKSLQGIRFTDTQYF	TGTGCCATCGGAAAGAGTCTTCAGGGAATACGTTTCACAGATACGCAGTATTTT
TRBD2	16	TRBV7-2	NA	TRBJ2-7	CASSLGTSGKYYEQYF	TGTGCCAGCAGCTTAGGGACTAGCGGGAAGTACTACGAGCAGTACTTC
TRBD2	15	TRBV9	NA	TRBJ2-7	CASSVAPGGAYEQYF	TGTGCCAGCAGCGTAGCTCCGGGAGGCGCCTACGAGCAGTACTTC
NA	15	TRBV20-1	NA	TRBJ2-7	CSARDLRNPGYEQYF	TGCAGTGCTAGAGATCTCAGGAATCCTGGGTACGAGCAGTACTTC
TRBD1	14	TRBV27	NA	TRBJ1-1	CASRGQVMNTEAFF	TGTGCCAGCAGAGGACAGGTGATGAACACTGAAGCTTTCTTT
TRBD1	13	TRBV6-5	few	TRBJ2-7	CATGPDRTYEQYF	TGTGCCACCGGACCGGACAGGACCTACGAGCAGTACTTC
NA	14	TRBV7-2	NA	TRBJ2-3	CASSLVGTRDTQYF	TGTGCCAGCAGCTTAGTTGGGACACGGGATACGCAGTATTTT
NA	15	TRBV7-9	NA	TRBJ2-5	CASSSPLQIQETQYF	TGTGCCAGCAGCTCCCCTCTACAGATCCAAGAGACCCAGTACTTC
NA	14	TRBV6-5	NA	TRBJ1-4	CASSYVGLGEKLFF	TGTGCCAGCAGTTACGTAGGGTTGGGAGAAAAACTGTTTTTT
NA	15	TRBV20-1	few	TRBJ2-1	CSARGRFGGRNEQFF	TGCAGTGCTAGGGGCCGCTTTGGGGGGAGGAATGAGCAGTTCTTC
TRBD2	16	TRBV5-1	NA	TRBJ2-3	CASSTAGLAGTDTQYF	TGCGCCAGCAGCACAGCCGGACTAGCGGGCACAGATACGCAGTATTTT
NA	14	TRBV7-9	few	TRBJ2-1	CASSLQGVSNEQFF	TGTGCCAGCAGCTTACAGGGAGTTAGTAATGAGCAGTTCTTC
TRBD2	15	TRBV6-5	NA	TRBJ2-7	CASRPVAGSTYEQYF	TGTGCCAGCAGACCAGTAGCGGGATCTACCTACGAGCAGTACTTC
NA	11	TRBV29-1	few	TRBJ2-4	CSGRDTGIQYF	TGCAGCGGCAGGGACACCGGCATTCAGTACTTC
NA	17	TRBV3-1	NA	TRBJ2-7	CASSQDRNRIKQYEQYF	TGTGCCAGCAGCCAAGATAGAAACAGGATCAAGCAATACGAGCAGTACTTC
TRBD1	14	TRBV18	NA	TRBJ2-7	CASSPLGQAYEQYF	TGTGCCAGCTCACCACTTGGACAGGCCTACGAGCAGTACTTC
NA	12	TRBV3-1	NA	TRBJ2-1	CASSHLASMQFF	TGTGCCAGCAGCCATTTAGCTAGCATGCAGTTCTTC
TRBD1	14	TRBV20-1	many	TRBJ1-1	CSARVGQGHTEAFF	TGCAGTGCTAGAGTCGGACAGGGCCACACTGAAGCTTTCTTT
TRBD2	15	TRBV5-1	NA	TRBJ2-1	CASSLSGASYNEQFF	TGCGCCAGCAGCCTTAGCGGGGCCTCCTACAATGAGCAGTTCTTC
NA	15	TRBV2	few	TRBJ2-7	CASSAGLALRDEQYF	TGTGCCAGCAGCGCGGGACTGGCTCTGAGAGACGAGCAGTACTTC
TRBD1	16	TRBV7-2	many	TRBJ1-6	CASSLDRSGGYSPLHF	TGTGCCAGCAGCTTAGACCGGTCAGGGGGTTATTCACCCCTCCACTTT
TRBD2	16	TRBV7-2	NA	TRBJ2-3	CASRKMGLADTDTQYF	TGTGCCAGCAGAAAAATGGGACTAGCGGACACAGATACGCAGTATTTT
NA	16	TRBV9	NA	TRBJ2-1	CASSVGAQASYNEQFF	TGTGCCAGCAGCGTAGGGGCGCAAGCCTCCTACAATGAGCAGTTCTTC